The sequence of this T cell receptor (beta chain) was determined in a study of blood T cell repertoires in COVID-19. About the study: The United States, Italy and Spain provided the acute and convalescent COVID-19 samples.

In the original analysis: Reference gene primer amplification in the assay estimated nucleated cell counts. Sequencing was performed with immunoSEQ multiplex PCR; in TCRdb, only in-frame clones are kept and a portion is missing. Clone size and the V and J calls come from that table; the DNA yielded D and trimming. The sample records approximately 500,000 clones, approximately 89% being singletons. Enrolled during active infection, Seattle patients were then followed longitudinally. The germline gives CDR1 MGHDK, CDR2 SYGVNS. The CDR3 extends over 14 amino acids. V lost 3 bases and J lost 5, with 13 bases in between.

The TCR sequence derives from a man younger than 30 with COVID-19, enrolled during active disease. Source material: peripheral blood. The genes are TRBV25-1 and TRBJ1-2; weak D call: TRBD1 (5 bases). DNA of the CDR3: TGTGCCAGCAGTGATCCCACCGGGACTTATGGCTACACCTTC. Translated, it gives CASSDPTGTYGYTF.